What follows are 23 T cell receptor beta chains derived from one specimen sequenced in a study of T cell responses to AZD1222 COVID-19 vaccine. Assay used: immunoSEQ multiplex PCR; TCRdb lists only in-frame clones, some missing. The profile shows 99,000 or so clones, 86% of them singletons. This specimen consisted of peripheral blood, obtained 28 days after the second dose of the MenACWY control vaccine. Every receptor here comes from an adult who received the MenACWY meningococcal vaccine as a control.

This rearrangement joins TRBV14 to TRBJ1-6, with D unresolved. Germline V gives CDR1 SGHDN, CDR2 FVKESK. The V end was cut by 4 bases, the J end by 7 bases, with 8 bases between. The CDR3 is made up of 13 amino acids. The CDR3 coding sequence is TGTGCCAGCAGCCCGTCTCGGAATTCACCCCTCCACTTT. Protein: CASSPSRNSPLHF.

The chain is built from TRBV27 and TRBJ2-7; TRBD1 is a possible D gene (6 bases). V was trimmed by 2 bases and J by 4 bases, leaving 12 bases between them. In germline, CDR1 is MNHEY, CDR2 SMNVEV (reference sequence). The CDR3 runs 14 residues. Here the CDR3 DNA reads TGTGCCAGCAGTTTAGCCAGGGGCGGTTACGAGCAGTACTTC. Residues: CASSLARGGYEQYF.

About this clone: The junction and the germline gene differ at one end; a read error may be behind it. The gene calls are TRBV19 and TRBJ1-1; no reliable D call. Germline CDR1 reads LNHDA; CDR2 reads SQIVND (reference sequence). The CDR3 is made up of 16 amino acids. CDR3 loop: CASRIGRTLGNTEAFF. DNA for the CDR3: TGTGCCAGTAGAATAGGACGGACTTTAGGAAACACTGAAGCTTTCTTT.

J is TRBJ2-1 and V is TRBV5-1, with no clear D. In germline, CDR1 is SGHRS, CDR2 YFSETQ. The V gene lost 0 bases and the J gene lost 2 bases, with 9 bases spanning the gap. This CDR3 spans 15 amino acids. DNA for the CDR3: TGCGCCAGCAGCTTGGAGACAAGTACCTACAATGAGCAGTTCTTC. Translation gives CASSLETSTYNEQFF.

The genes are TRBV14 and TRBJ1-2, with a tentative D call TRBD1 (5 bases). Germline assignment: CDR1 SGHDN and CDR2 FVKESK. V was shortened by 0 bases and J by 8 bases, with 16 bases between the two germline ends. This CDR3 is 15 amino acids long. The CDR3 DNA follows: TGTGCCAGCAGCCAAGAACAGGACGCGGGGTGGGGCTACACCTTC. Translating gives CASSQEQDAGWGYTF.

This sequence joins TRBV15 and TRBJ1-5, with D possibly being TRBD1 (5 bases). The length of the CDR3 is 15 residues. V was trimmed by 8 bases and J by 5 bases, leaving 19 bases between them. Germline V gene sequence: CDR1 LNHNV, CDR2 YYDKDF (reference sequence). DNA for the CDR3: TGTGCCACCCGTACTCCAGGGAGCGGGTATCAGCCCCAGCATTTT. It yields the protein CATRTPGSGYQPQHF. The whole variable domain, filled in from reference TRBV15 and TRBJ1-5, reads DAMVIQNPRYQVTQFGKPVTLSCSQTLNHNVMYWYQQKSSQAPKLLFHYYDKDFNNEADTPDNFQSRRPNTSFCFLDIRSPGLGDTAMYLCATRTPGSGYQPQHFGDGTRLSIL.

This clone was seen a few times. V usage is TRBV19 and J usage is TRBJ1-1, with D possibly matching TRBD1 (5 bases). Germline assignment: CDR1 LNHDA and CDR2 SQIVND (reference sequence). V lost 5 bases to trimming and J lost 8 bases, with 12 bases between them. The CDR3 extends over 12 amino acids. The CDR3, as DNA: TGTGCCAGTAGTGGGAACAGGCCGGAAGCTTTCTTT. Amino acid sequence: CASSGNRPEAFF.

The V call is TRBV9, the J call TRBJ1-3; no clear D. The length of the CDR3 is 14 residues. Trimming took off 3 bases at V and 0 bases at J, with 7 bases between the two ends. Germline V gene sequence: CDR1 SGDLS, CDR2 YYNGEE. CDR3 sequence reads: CASSEQSSGNTIYF. The CDR3 DNA is TGTGCCAGCAGCGAACAGAGCTCTGGAAACACCATATATTTT. Full variable domain (rest looked up from reference TRBV9 and TRBJ1-3): DSGVTQTPKHLITATGQRVTLRCSPRSGDLSVYWYQQSLDQGLQFLIQYYNGEERAKGNILERFSAQQFPDLHSELNLSSLELGDSALYFCASSEQSSGNTIYFGEGSWLTVV.

The V call is TRBV19, the J call TRBJ1-1; 7 positions match TRBD1. The CDR3 loop spans 14 amino acids. Germline trimming cut 4 bases from V and 5 bases from J; bases unmatched to any gene: 7. Germline CDR1 LNHDA, CDR2 SQIVND (reference sequence). The CDR3 DNA follows: TGTGCCAGTAGTACGAAGGGGGCGCGGACTGAAGCTTTCTTT. This gives the protein CASSTKGARTEAFF.

The CDR3 nucleotides read TGTGCCAGCAACCCGAGGGGGGCCGGGGAGCAGTACTTC. Translation: CASNPRGAGEQYF. J is TRBJ2-7 and V is TRBV12-3 or TRBV12-4; D possibly matches TRBD1 or TRBD2 (6 bases each). The CDR3 extends over 13 amino acids. V was pared by 7 bases and J by 7 bases, with 17 bases between.

The V and J genes are TRBV9 and TRBJ1-5; possible D gene TRBD1, 6 bases. The CDR3 has 13 residues. The V and J ends lost 4 bases and 10 bases respectively, with 15 bases between them. The V gene's germline CDR1 is SGDLS and CDR2 YYNGEE. CDR3 coding DNA: TGTGCCAGCAGCACCACTTCGGACAGTCCCCAGCATTTT. This translates into CASSTTSDSPQHF.

V is TRBV19 and J is TRBJ1-6, with D tentatively TRBD1 (6 bases). This CDR3 is 16 amino acids long. The germline V gene has CDR1 LNHDA and CDR2 SQIVND (reference sequence). V was cut by 3 bases and J by 0 bases, with 9 bases left in between. The CDR3 coding sequence is TGTGCCAGTAGTATTTCGGACAGCTCCTATAATTCACCCCTCCACTTT. It specifies CASSISDSSYNSPLHF.

The table lists this clone with a few counts. The J gene is TRBJ1-6, the V gene TRBV19; unclear D gene. V gave up 3 bases and J gave up 14 bases, with 11 bases separating them. There are 12 residues in the CDR3. Germline assignment: CDR1 LNHDA and CDR2 SQIVND (reference sequence). The CDR3 bases are TGTGCCAGTAGTATTGGGTTTGGGTCCCTCCACTTT. It is translated as CASSIGFGSLHF.

The chain has TRBV19 and TRBJ1-5; D gene unclear. Trimming cost V 5 bases and J 6 bases, with 20 bases left between them. The CDR3 spans 16 residues. Germline-derived CDR1 and CDR2 are LNHDA and SQIVND (reference sequence). The CDR3: CASSPDTGSESQPQHF. As DNA, the CDR3 is TGTGCCAGTAGTCCCGACACGGGGTCAGAAAGTCAGCCCCAGCATTTT.

The chain combines TRBV28 with TRBJ1-2; 9 bases line up with TRBD1. The CDR3 loop spans 14 amino acids. Trimming took 4 bases from V and 4 from J; bases not matched to a gene: 4. Germline CDR1 and CDR2: MDHEN and SYDVKM. The DNA for the CDR3 is TGTGCCAGCAGTTCTCGACAGGGGGGCTATGGCTACACCTTC. It encodes CASSSRQGGYGYTF.

The V and J genes are TRBV28 and TRBJ2-1; 9 bases are a match to TRBD1. The CDR3 covers 15 residues. The V gene's germline CDR1 is MDHEN and CDR2 SYDVKM. The junction had 8 bases not matched to a gene; V was cut back by 7 bases and J by 4 bases. CDR3 region: CASKHGTGKYNEQFF. The CDR3 region has the DNA TGTGCCAGCAAACACGGGACAGGGAAATACAATGAGCAGTTCTTC.

The chain uses TRBV5-4 and TRBJ2-1; the D gene is possibly TRBD1 (6 bases). CDR3 length equals 12 residues. With 5 bases removed from V and 5 bases from J, the gap between germline ends came to 8 bases. Germline V CDR1 and CDR2: SGHNT, YYREEE (reference sequence). CDR3 coding DNA: TGTGCCAGCAGGGGGGCCCACAATGAGCAGTTCTTC. Its protein is CASRGAHNEQFF. Based on the CDR3 plus reference TRBV5-4 and TRBJ2-1, the full variable domain is ETGVTQSPTHLIKTRGQQVTLRCSSQSGHNTVSWYQQALGQGPQFIFQYYREEENGRGNFPPRFSGLQFPNYSSELNVNALELDDSALYLCASRGAHNEQFFGPGTRLTVL.

The rearrangement links TRBV2 to TRBJ1-2; TRBD1 matches 7 bases. CDR1 is SNHLY and CDR2 is FYNNEI in the germline V gene. The CDR3 spans 14 residues. J gave up 4 bases and V 4 bases, and 6 bases lay outside the gene matches. The CDR3, as DNA: TGTGCCAGCAGTGGACAGGGATTAGGCTATGGCTACACCTTC. The encoded protein is CASSGQGLGYGYTF.

The chain employs TRBV9 and TRBJ1-2; 10 positions agree with TRBD1. The CDR3 spans 17 residues. CDR1 is SGDLS, CDR2 YYNGEE, per germline. With V trimmed by 3 bases and J by 4 bases, 12 bases remained unmatched. The CDR3 nucleotides are TGTGCCAGCAGCGCGGGACAGGGGCTTTTCGGGAGCTATGGCTACACCTTC. This translates into CASSAGQGLFGSYGYTF.

V and J are TRBV10-3 and TRBJ1-5; a weak D match, TRBD1 (5 bases). The germline CDR1 and CDR2 sequences are ENHRY and SYGVKD. The V end was cut by 6 bases, the J end by 6 bases, with 12 bases between. The CDR3 spans 13 residues. The CDR3 spells CAISGTALQPQHF. CDR3 nucleotides: TGTGCCATCAGCGGGACGGCCCTTCAGCCCCAGCATTTT.

The rearrangement links TRBV4-2 to TRBJ2-7; no clear D. Trimming stripped 1 base from V and 3 bases from J, with 13 bases between. The CDR3 has 15 amino acids. Germline V gives CDR1 LGHNA, CDR2 YNFKEQ. CDR3 in amino acids: CASSQGSEANYEQYF. Written as DNA, the CDR3 is TGTGCCAGCAGCCAAGGCTCCGAGGCGAACTACGAGCAGTACTTC.

The chain couples TRBV5-1 to TRBJ2-7; TRBD1 is a possible D gene (6 bases). The CDR3 totals 14 residues. Germline CDR1 is SGHRS and CDR2 is YFSETQ. V lost 0 bases and J lost 4, with 11 bases in between. The CDR3 DNA sequence: TGCGCCAGCAGCTTGGATAACAGGGTTTACGAGCAGTACTTC. Translation gives CASSLDNRVYEQYF.

V gene TRBV11-2 combines with J gene TRBJ2-3, with TRBD1 matching 8 bases. CDR3 length equals 14 residues. Unmatched junction bases numbered 2, after V lost 5 bases and J lost 1 base. Germline V gives CDR1 SGHAT, CDR2 FQNNGV. CDR3 bases: TGTGCCAGCAGCGGACAGGGACGCACAGATACGCAGTATTTT. This codes for CASSGQGRTDTQYF.